These 15 T cell receptor beta chains were sequenced from one sample in a study of T cell repertoires in cytomegalovirus infection. TCRdb analysed the reads with MiXCR anew, one entry per CDR3 protein. The sample shows some 920,000 distinct CDR3 sequences, roughly 30% of them seen only once. Their antigens remain unidentified. The sample was cultured CD8+ T cells from PBMCs, taken from culture after CMV antigen stimulation. The source is a human donor in good health (CMV status not recorded). Some clones in this sample may be carry-over from other donors' samples.

The CDR3 here is CATSRVAGVMNTEAFF. CDR3 sequence (DNA): TGTGCCACCAGCAGAGTCGCAGGGGTGATGAACACTGAAGCTTTCTTT. The rearrangement links TRBV15 to TRBJ1-1, with D tentatively TRBD1 (6 bases). V was pared by 1 base and J by 0 bases, with 12 bases between. This CDR3 is 16 amino acids long. The germline V gene has CDR1 LNHNV and CDR2 YYDKDF (reference sequence).

This chain connects TRBV6-6 to TRBJ2-5, with 8 bases that match TRBD1. Germline V lookup: CDR1 MNHNY, CDR2 SVGAGI (reference sequence). Trimming cost V 4 bases and J 2 bases; bases outside gene matches: 9. The CDR3 runs 16 residues. Here the CDR3 DNA reads TGTGCCAGCAGTTTCCTGCCCCGGACAGGGCAAGAGACCCAGTACTTC. It yields the protein CASSFLPRTGQETQYF.

At least ten counts were recorded for this clonotype. This chain uses TRBV6-5 with TRBJ2-3; D could derive from TRBD1 or TRBD2 (5 bases each). CDR3 length equals 16 residues. CDR1 and CDR2 (germline): MNHEY, SVGAGI. Trimming shortened V by 6 bases and J by 0 bases, and 16 bases separated the two germline ends. CDR3 nucleotides: TGTGCCAGCAGGACCCGGGGCCGCGGTAGCACAGATACGCAGTATTTT. The encoded protein is CASRTRGRGSTDTQYF.

This clonotype was counted a few times. A junction boundary mismatches the germline segment, possibly from a read error. The chain carries TRBV7-9 and TRBJ1-2; D remains unclear. CDR3 length: 11 residues. Looked up from germline, CDR1 is SEHNR and CDR2 is FQNEAQ (reference sequence). The CDR3 sequence is CASSLESYASF. The DNA for the CDR3 is TGTGCCAGCAGCTTAGAGTCTTACGCCTCCTTC. The full variable domain, in which reference TRBV7-9 and TRBJ1-2 provide the parts outside the CDR3, is DTGVSQNPRHKITKRGQNVTFRCDPISEHNRLYWYRQTLGQGPEFLTYFQNEAQLEKSRLLSDRFSAERPKGSFSTLEIQRTEQGDSAMYLCASSLESYASFGSGTRLTVV.

This clonotype was detected only a few times. The chain couples TRBV7-8 to TRBJ2-7, with D hard to call. Germline V gives CDR1 SGHVS, CDR2 FQNEAQ. This CDR3 region has 14 residues. Trimming removed 3 bases from V and 3 bases from J, with 12 bases in between. The CDR3 here is CASSFGLGYYEQYV. CDR3 sequence (DNA): TGTGCCAGCAGCTTCGGCCTAGGATACTACGAGCAGTACGTC.

The CDR3 DNA is TGTGCCAGCAGCCCATCCAGGGACAGGGGGGATTTTGGCTACACCTTC. It is translated as CASSPSRDRGDFGYTF. The rearrangement joins TRBV7-9 to TRBJ1-2, with TRBD1 identical over 11 bases. CDR1 and CDR2 (germline): SEHNR, FQNEAQ (reference sequence). This CDR3 is 16 amino acids long. Losses at the gene ends were 5 bases for V and 7 bases for J; bases not matched to a gene: 12.

In this sample, this clonotype turned up a few times. The missing conserved phenylalanine or tryptophan at the end of this CDR3 makes a read error likely. The limits of the CDR3 on the DNA are not certain, so only TCRdb's listed CDR3 is given. The chain links TRBV12-5 to TRBJ2-4; the DNA was not used to check the table's D call, TRBD2. The CDR3 spans 12 residues, counting both ends. Germline CDR1 and CDR2: LGHNT and FRNRAP. The CDR3 sequence: CASGLPPGPTTI.

This clonotype occurred a few times. The V and J genes are TRBV6-5 and TRBJ2-7; 10 nucleotides agree with TRBD2. CDR3 length: 15 residues. V dropped 5 bases and J dropped 1; count of bases not matched to a gene: 5. Germline V gene data show CDR1 as MNHEY and CDR2 as SVGAGI. Written as DNA, the CDR3 is TGTGCCAGCAGTCCCATGACTAGCGGGTCCTACGAGCAGTACGTC. Translating gives CASSPMTSGSYEQYV.

This clonotype was seen repeatedly, ten times or more. The chain links TRBV7-2 to TRBJ1-2, with a weak D call TRBD1 (5 bases). Trimming stripped 1 base from V and 1 base from J, with 10 bases between. The CDR3 totals 15 residues. Germline CDR1 and CDR2: SGHTA and FQGNSA. CDR3 amino acids: CASSLDSRGNYGYTF. The DNA of the CDR3 is TGTGCCAGCAGCTTAGATTCGAGGGGTAACTATGGCTACACCTTC.

This clonotype was seen more than once but under ten times. The chain is built from TRBV7-8 and TRBJ2-7; unclear D gene. The germline V gene encodes CDR1 SGHVS and CDR2 FQNEAQ. The ends were cut back, 5 bases at V and 3 bases at J, with 14 bases in the middle. The CDR3 has 14 amino acids. CDR3 loop: CASSPRREGYEQYV. The DNA of the CDR3 is TGTGCCAGCAGCCCCCGAAGAGAAGGCTACGAGCAGTACGTC.

CDR3 loop: CASSPGDGATNEKLFF. The CDR3 DNA follows: TGTGCCAGCAGTCCAGGGGATGGAGCAACTAATGAAAAACTGTTTTTT. The rearrangement links TRBV7-9 to TRBJ1-4; possible D gene TRBD1, 6 bases. V was trimmed by 6 bases and J by 0 bases, leaving 14 bases between them. This CDR3 has 16 residues. Germline CDR1 and CDR2: SEHNR and FQNEAQ (reference sequence).

The V call is TRBV7-6, the J call TRBJ1-1; the D gene is possibly TRBD1 (5 bases). This CDR3 is built from 13 residues. Germline CDR1 is SGHVS and CDR2 is FNYEAQ. Between the trimmed V and J ends, which lost 2 bases and 11 bases, there was a span of 15 bases. The CDR3 DNA sequence: TGTGCCAGCAGCTTAAGGCAGGGAAAGGAGGCTTTCTTT. Translation: CASSLRQGKEAFF.

The V gene is TRBV27, the J gene TRBJ2-3; 10 bases agree with TRBD1. V trimming: 5 bases; J trimming: 10 bases; junction bases outside the gene matches: 6. The germline CDR1 and CDR2 sequences are MNHEY and SMNVEV (reference sequence). This CDR3 spans 13 amino acids. CDR3 in amino acids: CASSRGTGVAQYF. The CDR3 DNA is TGTGCCAGCAGTCGGGGGACAGGGGTGGCGCAGTATTTT.

The rearrangement uses TRBV6-1 and TRBJ2-4, with unresolved D. Between the trimmed V and J ends, which lost 2 bases and 10 bases, there was a span of 6 bases. The length of the CDR3 is 11 residues. CDR1 and CDR2 from the germline V gene are MNHNS and SASEGT. As DNA, the CDR3 is TGTGCCAGCAGTGAATGGCAAATTCAGTACTTC. This sequence encodes CASSEWQIQYF.

This clonotype was recorded at least ten times. The rearrangement joins TRBV20-1 to TRBJ2-6; 12 positions agree with TRBD1. V was pared by 5 bases and J by 3 bases, with 5 bases of the junction left unmatched. Germline assignment: CDR1 DFQATT and CDR2 SNEGSKA (reference sequence). The CDR3 has 16 residues. The CDR3 DNA sequence: TGCAGTGCTGACCGGGACAGGGGGCGTGGGGCCAACGTCCTGACTTTC. It specifies CSADRDRGRGANVLTF.